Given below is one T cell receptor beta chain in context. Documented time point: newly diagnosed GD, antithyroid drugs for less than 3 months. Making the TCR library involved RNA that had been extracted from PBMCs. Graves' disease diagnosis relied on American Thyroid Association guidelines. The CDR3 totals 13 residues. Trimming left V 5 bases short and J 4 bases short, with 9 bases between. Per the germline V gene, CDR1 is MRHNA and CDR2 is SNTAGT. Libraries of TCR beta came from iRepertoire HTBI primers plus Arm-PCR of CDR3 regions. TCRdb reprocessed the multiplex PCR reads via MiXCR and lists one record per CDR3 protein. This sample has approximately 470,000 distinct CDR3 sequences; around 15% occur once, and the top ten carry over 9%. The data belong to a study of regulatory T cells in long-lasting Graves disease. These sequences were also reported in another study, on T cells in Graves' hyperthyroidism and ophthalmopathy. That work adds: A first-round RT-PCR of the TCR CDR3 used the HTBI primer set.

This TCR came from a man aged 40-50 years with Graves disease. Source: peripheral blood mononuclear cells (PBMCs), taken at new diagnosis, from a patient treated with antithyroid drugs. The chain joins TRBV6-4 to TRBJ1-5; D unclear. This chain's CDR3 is CASSTSKNQPQHF. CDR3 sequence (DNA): TGTGCCAGCAGTACCAGTAAGAATCAGCCCCAGCATTTT.